The T cell receptor (beta chain) under discussion was sequenced for a study of blood T cell repertoires in COVID-19. The wider study: Whether acute or convalescent, the COVID-19 samples came from the United States, Italy and Spain. PBMCs, B-cell-depleted T cells, or T cells provided the cDNA or gDNA that made up the material.

Sequencing was performed with immunoSEQ multiplex PCR; in TCRdb, only in-frame clones are kept and a portion is missing. The table includes a few hundred thousand clones, approximately 82% detected once. The V gene lost 2 bases and the J gene lost 0 bases, with 8 bases spanning the gap. This CDR3 region has 14 residues. The V gene's germline CDR1 is SGHTA and CDR2 FQGNSA. What was sequenced was peripheral blood. This sequence was found in a man aged 35 to 55 who had recovered from COVID-19. This chain links TRBV7-2 with TRBJ2-7, with D unresolved. The CDR3 bases are TGTGCCAGCAGCTTACAGGATACCTCCTACGAGCAGTACTTC. It yields the protein CASSLQDTSYEQYF.